Listed below are T cell receptor beta chains from one sample, sequenced in a study of cytomegalovirus exposure and HLA in healthy donors. TCRdb's copy holds only in-frame clones and misses some; the assay was immunoSEQ multiplex PCR. The data hold around 120,000 clones, with almost 85% observed a single time. Sequencing was carried out using PBMCs. The receptors come from a boy younger than 10 in good health and CMV-seronegative. CDR3s include the opening cysteine and the closing phenylalanine or tryptophan. The order of the fields is J gene, V gene, clone size, D gene, CDR3 DNA, CDR3 protein. The D gene is left open where the match is weak. Clone size is not always given. Where it is, it says once, few, many or a class for expanded clones.

j_call: TRBJ2-3; v_call: TRBV10-2; clone_size: -; d_call: -; cdr3_nt: TGCGCCAGCAGCTCTATCACAGATACGCAGTATTTT; cdr3_aa: CASSSITDTQYF
j_call: TRBJ2-7; v_call: TRBV7-6; clone_size: -; d_call: TRBD2; cdr3_nt: TGTGCCAGCAGCTTAGGACTAGCGGGGGTGGGTTACGAGCAGTACTTC; cdr3_aa: CASSLGLAGVGYEQYF
j_call: TRBJ2-4; v_call: TRBV2; clone_size: -; d_call: TRBD1; cdr3_nt: TGTGCCAGCAGTCCCAGGGGGACAGGCAAAAACATTCAGTACTTC; cdr3_aa: CASSPRGTGKNIQYF
j_call: TRBJ2-2; v_call: TRBV5-4; clone_size: -; d_call: TRBD1; cdr3_nt: TGTGCCAGCACCCCCCAGGGACAGGGGGCGGTCACCGGGGAGCTGTTTTTT; cdr3_aa: CASTPQGQGAVTGELFF
j_call: TRBJ2-3; v_call: TRBV7-6; clone_size: -; d_call: TRBD2; cdr3_nt: TGTGCCAGCAGCCCTAGCGGAGATACGCAGTATTTT; cdr3_aa: CASSPSGDTQYF
j_call: TRBJ2-3; v_call: TRBV5-6; clone_size: -; d_call: -; cdr3_nt: TGTGCCAGCAGCTCCGGAGGGGCGACAGATACGCAGTATTTT; cdr3_aa: CASSSGGATDTQYF
j_call: TRBJ2-5; v_call: TRBV5-1; clone_size: -; d_call: -; cdr3_nt: TGCGCCAGCAGCCTGATGGTTTCGCCAAGGGAGGAGACCCAGTACTTC; cdr3_aa: CASSLMVSPREETQYF
j_call: TRBJ1-1; v_call: TRBV9; clone_size: -; d_call: -; cdr3_nt: TGTGCCAGCAGCGGGGAGGGGTTGACGGACACTGAAGCTTTCTTT; cdr3_aa: CASSGEGLTDTEAFF
j_call: TRBJ2-5; v_call: TRBV15; clone_size: -; d_call: TRBD2; cdr3_nt: TGTGCCACCAGCAGAAGGACGGGCGGGGGTAGAGAGACCCAGTACTTC; cdr3_aa: CATSRRTGGGRETQYF
j_call: TRBJ2-1; v_call: TRBV19; clone_size: -; d_call: -; cdr3_nt: TGTGCCAGTAGTGAAGAGGTGGCCCCCCACAATGAGCAGTTCTTC; cdr3_aa: CASSEEVAPHNEQFF
j_call: TRBJ2-3; v_call: TRBV18; clone_size: -; d_call: TRBD2; cdr3_nt: TGTGCCAGCTCACAACGACTAGCGGGCACAGATACGCAGTATTTT; cdr3_aa: CASSQRLAGTDTQYF
j_call: TRBJ1-4; v_call: TRBV28; clone_size: -; d_call: TRBD1; cdr3_nt: TGTGCCAGCACCGGAGGGGACAGGGCGTCTAATGAAAAACTGTTTTTT; cdr3_aa: CASTGGDRASNEKLFF
j_call: TRBJ2-1; v_call: TRBV27; clone_size: -; d_call: -; cdr3_nt: TGTGCCAGCAGTTTGGTGGAGGAGGGGATGTCTGAGCAGTTCTTC; cdr3_aa: CASSLVEEGMSEQFF
j_call: TRBJ1-1; v_call: TRBV25-1; clone_size: -; d_call: -; cdr3_nt: TGTGCCAGCAGTGCGCGACAGGTCGCTGAAGCTTTCTTT; cdr3_aa: CASSARQVAEAFF
j_call: TRBJ1-2; v_call: TRBV6-1; clone_size: -; d_call: TRBD1; cdr3_nt: TGTGCCAGCAGACCCGGACAGGTCACCGGGGGCTACACCTTC; cdr3_aa: CASRPGQVTGGYTF
j_call: TRBJ2-1; v_call: TRBV5-1; clone_size: -; d_call: -; cdr3_nt: TGCGCCAGCAGCTTGGGGGTTACGGAGGGTGAGCAGTTCTTC; cdr3_aa: CASSLGVTEGEQFF
j_call: TRBJ2-1; v_call: TRBV30; clone_size: -; d_call: TRBD1; cdr3_nt: TGTGCCTGGAGAACGGGACAGAACTCCTACAATGAGCAGTTCTTC; cdr3_aa: CAWRTGQNSYNEQFF
j_call: TRBJ1-2; v_call: TRBV5-1; clone_size: few; d_call: TRBD1; cdr3_nt: TGCGCCAGCAGCACATCTACAGGGGGCGGCGGTGGCTACACCTTC; cdr3_aa: CASSTSTGGGGGYTF
j_call: TRBJ1-2; v_call: TRBV7-9; clone_size: -; d_call: TRBD1; cdr3_nt: TGTGCCAGCAGTTCCGACAGGGGCGGTTCCTATGGCTACACCTTC; cdr3_aa: CASSSDRGGSYGYTF
j_call: TRBJ2-5; v_call: TRBV2; clone_size: -; d_call: -; cdr3_nt: TGTGCCAGCAGTGAGGGGGCGGTTGACTTTGAGTACCAAGAGACCCAGTACTTC; cdr3_aa: CASSEGAVDFEYQETQYF
j_call: TRBJ1-6; v_call: TRBV19; clone_size: -; d_call: -; cdr3_nt: TGTGCCAGTAGTATCGCGGCCGATTCACCCCTCCACTTT; cdr3_aa: CASSIAADSPLHF
j_call: TRBJ2-2; v_call: TRBV7-6; clone_size: -; d_call: -; cdr3_nt: TGTGCCAGCAGCTTAGCCTACAACACCGGGGAGCTGTTTTTT; cdr3_aa: CASSLAYNTGELFF
j_call: TRBJ1-3; v_call: TRBV5-5; clone_size: -; d_call: -; cdr3_nt: TGTGCCAGCAGCTCGGACAGTTGGGCGGGAAACACCATATATTTT; cdr3_aa: CASSSDSWAGNTIYF
j_call: TRBJ2-1; v_call: TRBV7-3; clone_size: -; d_call: TRBD2; cdr3_nt: TGTGCCAGCAGCTCTTTGTCCCTTGGCGGGAGGGCTGGGGGTAATGAGCAGTTCTTC; cdr3_aa: CASSSLSLGGRAGGNEQFF
j_call: TRBJ1-5; v_call: TRBV19; clone_size: -; d_call: -; cdr3_nt: TGTGCCAGTAGTCGGGCGGGTCTTTGGCCCCAGCATTTT; cdr3_aa: CASSRAGLWPQHF
j_call: TRBJ2-2; v_call: TRBV4-1; clone_size: -; d_call: -; cdr3_nt: TGCGCCAGCAGAGAATCGAGAGGGCCCAACACCGGGGAGCTGTTTTTT; cdr3_aa: CASRESRGPNTGELFF
j_call: TRBJ2-2; v_call: TRBV7-8; clone_size: once; d_call: -; cdr3_nt: TGTGCCAGCAGCCCCTTGCCCAGGGGAAAGAACACCGGGGAGCTGTTTTTT; cdr3_aa: CASSPLPRGKNTGELFF
j_call: TRBJ2-1; v_call: TRBV7-9; clone_size: -; d_call: -; cdr3_nt: TGTGCCTTCCAGGCGGGGCATGAGCAGTTCTTC; cdr3_aa: CAFQAGHEQFF
j_call: TRBJ1-3; v_call: TRBV4-1; clone_size: -; d_call: TRBD1; cdr3_nt: TGCGCCAGCAGCGAATGGCCGGGACAGGGGGTAGGAAACACCATATATTTT; cdr3_aa: CASSEWPGQGVGNTIYF
j_call: TRBJ1-2; v_call: TRBV7-9; clone_size: few; d_call: TRBD1; cdr3_nt: TGTGCCAGCAGCCTACGGGACAGGGGCTATGGCTACACCTTC; cdr3_aa: CASSLRDRGYGYTF
j_call: TRBJ1-4; v_call: TRBV9; clone_size: -; d_call: -; cdr3_nt: TGTGCCAGCAGCGTAGATGCGGGGGAAGGCAATGAAAAACTGTTTTTT; cdr3_aa: CASSVDAGEGNEKLFF
j_call: TRBJ1-4; v_call: TRBV19; clone_size: once; d_call: -; cdr3_nt: TGTGCCAGTAGTATAGAGAACAGGGATGAAACTAATGAAAAACTGTTTTTT; cdr3_aa: CASSIENRDETNEKLFF
j_call: TRBJ2-3; v_call: TRBV6-4; clone_size: -; d_call: TRBD2; cdr3_nt: TGTGCCAGCAGTGACGGGAGGGCCACAGATACGCAGTATTTT; cdr3_aa: CASSDGRATDTQYF
j_call: TRBJ1-1; v_call: TRBV6-5; clone_size: -; d_call: -; cdr3_nt: TGTGCCAGCAGTTACTCGGGCAGTAGCACTGAAGCTTTCTTT; cdr3_aa: CASSYSGSSTEAFF
j_call: TRBJ2-5; v_call: TRBV6-5; clone_size: few; d_call: TRBD2; cdr3_nt: TGTGCCAGCAGTTACTCGAAGCGGGGGGGAGAGACCCAGTACTTC; cdr3_aa: CASSYSKRGGETQYF
j_call: TRBJ1-4; v_call: TRBV6-1; clone_size: few; d_call: -; cdr3_nt: TGTGCCAGCAGTGAAGCGACAGGAGATACTAATGAAAAACTGTTTTTT; cdr3_aa: CASSEATGDTNEKLFF
j_call: TRBJ1-5; v_call: TRBV10-1; clone_size: few; d_call: TRBD1; cdr3_nt: TGCGCCAGCAGTGAGGACAGGGGGAAGGCATATAGCAATCAGCCCCAGCATTTT; cdr3_aa: CASSEDRGKAYSNQPQHF
j_call: TRBJ2-5; v_call: TRBV7-8; clone_size: -; d_call: -; cdr3_nt: TGTGCCAGCAGCTTAATGGCGGGGCCAGGAGAGACCCAGTACTTC; cdr3_aa: CASSLMAGPGETQYF
j_call: TRBJ2-4; v_call: TRBV2; clone_size: -; d_call: TRBD2; cdr3_nt: TGTGCCAGCAAGAAGGGACTAGCGGGGGGCGGGGGCAAAAACATTCAGTACTTC; cdr3_aa: CASKKGLAGGGGKNIQYF
j_call: TRBJ1-1; v_call: TRBV27; clone_size: -; d_call: -; cdr3_nt: TGTGCCAGCAGTTTGTACAGGGAACGGCGAGCTTTCTTT; cdr3_aa: CASSLYRERRAFF
j_call: TRBJ1-2; v_call: TRBV25-1; clone_size: -; d_call: -; cdr3_nt: TGTGCCAGCAGTGAATATCGTCGAGGGGGAGGGAACTATGGCTACACCTTC; cdr3_aa: CASSEYRRGGGNYGYTF
j_call: TRBJ1-1; v_call: TRBV4-2; clone_size: few; d_call: TRBD1; cdr3_nt: TGTGCCAGCAGCCACCCGGGACAGGTGGGGACTGAAGCTTTCTTT; cdr3_aa: CASSHPGQVGTEAFF
j_call: TRBJ2-1; v_call: TRBV11-1; clone_size: -; d_call: -; cdr3_nt: TGTGCCAGCAGCTTTCCCGGGCAGGGATTGTACAATGAGCAGTTCTTC; cdr3_aa: CASSFPGQGLYNEQFF
j_call: TRBJ1-4; v_call: TRBV6-1; clone_size: -; d_call: -; cdr3_nt: TGTGCCAGCAGTGAAGCGCCTAGGGGGGAAAAACTGTTTTTT; cdr3_aa: CASSEAPRGEKLFF
j_call: TRBJ2-7; v_call: TRBV11-2; clone_size: -; d_call: -; cdr3_nt: TGTGCCAGCAGCTTAAGCAGGGTACTTACCTACGAGCAGTACTTC; cdr3_aa: CASSLSRVLTYEQYF
j_call: TRBJ2-7; v_call: TRBV19; clone_size: -; d_call: -; cdr3_nt: TGTGCCACCGCGGAACAGGAGGGGACTCACCCCTACGAGCAGTACTTC; cdr3_aa: CATAEQEGTHPYEQYF
j_call: TRBJ1-2; v_call: TRBV19; clone_size: -; d_call: -; cdr3_nt: TGTGCCAGTAGTATTTCGGGCAGGGTGTTTGATGGCTACACCTTC; cdr3_aa: CASSISGRVFDGYTF
j_call: TRBJ2-2; v_call: TRBV5-1; clone_size: -; d_call: TRBD2; cdr3_nt: TGCGCCAGCAGCTTGAGCGGGGGGAGTTACGGGGAGCTGTTTTTT; cdr3_aa: CASSLSGGSYGELFF